This passage covers 22 T cell receptor beta chains from one sample sequenced in a study of tumor and adjacent non-tumor tissue in lung cancer. This sample's RNA came from whole unsorted tissue. TCRbeta libraries were built with three rounds of nested PCR, modified from ARM-PCR. One entry per CDR3 protein, called by TCRdb with MiXCR from the multiplex PCR reads. The table shows roughly 75,000 distinct CDR3 sequences, with around 77% occurring only once. The source material was lung tumor tissue. The receptors derive from a woman between 50 and 59 years old with non-small cell lung cancer.

Note on this clonotype: The conserved closing phenylalanine or tryptophan is absent in this CDR3, likely reflecting a read error. The chain has TRBV6-5 and TRBJ1-1; possibly TRBD1 for D (5 bases). CDR1 and CDR2 from the germline V gene are MNHEY and SVGAGI. CDR3 size: 16 residues. The V gene lost 0 bases and the J gene lost 0 bases, with 11 bases spanning the gap. For the CDR3, the DNA is TGTGCCAGCAGTTACTCTAGGGGTTCAATGAACACTGAAGCTTTCCTT. The encoded protein is CASSYSRGSMNTEAFL.

Remarks on this clonotype: This likely comes from a read error, as the CDR3 has no conserved phenylalanine or tryptophan at its end. This rearrangement joins TRBV6-6 to TRBJ2-3; possibly TRBD1 for D (6 bases). The CDR3 has 14 residues. In germline, CDR1 is MNHNY, CDR2 SVGAGI (reference sequence). DNA of the CDR3: TGTGCCATCAGTGCCCAGGGACACACATATACGCAGTATTTA. Protein: CAISAQGHTYTQYL.

The chain recombines TRBV11-1 with TRBJ1-1, with D perhaps TRBD1 (5 bases). V was shortened by 9 bases and J by 5 bases, with 16 bases between the two germline ends. In germline, CDR1 is SGHAT, CDR2 FQDESV (reference sequence). The CDR3 loop spans 13 amino acids. The CDR3: CASSIQDETEAFF. The CDR3 DNA reads TGTGCCAGTAGCATACAGGATGAAACTGAAGCTTTCTTT.

In the case of this clonotype: A read error may produce the germline difference seen at one junction end. The rearrangement uses TRBV11-1 and TRBJ2-2, with 7 nucleotides matching TRBD1. CDR1 is SGHAT and CDR2 is FQDESV in the germline V gene (reference sequence). The CDR3 loop spans 18 amino acids. This chain's CDR3 is CASSFGAWGQLNTGELFF. In nucleotides, the CDR3 is TGTGCCAGTAGCTTCGGAGCGTGGGGACAGTTGAACACCGGGGAGCTGTTTTTT. The full variable domain, in which reference TRBV11-1 and TRBJ2-2 provide the parts outside the CDR3, is EAEVAQSPRYKITEKSQAVAFWCDPISGHATLYWYRQILGQGPELLVQFQDESVVDDSQLPKDRFSAERLKGVDSTLKIQPAELGDSAMYLCASSFGAWGQLNTGELFFGEGSRLTVL.

In the case of this clonotype: In this CDR3 the conserved last residue, phenylalanine or tryptophan, is missing, so a read error is likely. The genes are TRBV11-2 and TRBJ2-2; TRBD2 agrees at 9 bases. V trimming: 3 bases; J trimming: 8 bases; junction bases outside the gene matches: 7. The CDR3 covers 15 residues. Germline CDR1 reads SGHAT; CDR2 reads FQNNGV. The CDR3 loop is CASSLGGRATGELFS. CDR3 coding DNA: TGTGCCAGCAGCTTGGGCGGGAGGGCCACTGGGGAGCTGTTTTCT.

As for this clonotype: A much larger clone is a single base away; this may be a read error. The chain has TRBV20-1 and TRBJ1-1; possible D gene TRBD1, 6 bases. The CDR3 contains 11 residues. Trimming cost V 7 bases and J 8 bases, with 14 bases left between them. Germline assignment: CDR1 DFQATT and CDR2 SNEGSKA (reference sequence). In DNA, the CDR3 is TGCAGTGGTAGCCCTCAGGGGGAAGCTTTCTTT. Its translation: CSGSPQGEAFF.

There are many counts of this clonotype. This chain links TRBV12-3 or TRBV12-4 with TRBJ1-4; TRBD1 might be the D (5 bases). Trimming shortened V by 2 bases and J by 8 bases, and 12 bases separated the two germline ends. The CDR3 has 14 residues. The CDR3 reads CASSLQGMSEKLFF. In nucleotides, the CDR3 is TGTGCCAGCAGTTTACAGGGAATGTCGGAAAAACTGTTTTTT.

This chain links TRBV25-1 with TRBJ2-2, with TRBD2 matching over 7 bases. Germline V lookup: CDR1 MGHDK, CDR2 SYGVNS. The CDR3 spans 14 residues. V lost 2 bases and J lost 6; bases outside the gene matches: 3. The CDR3 region has the DNA TGTGCCAGCAGTGAACAGGGAGGGGCCGGGGAGCTGTTTTTT. This translates into CASSEQGGAGELFF.

With respect to this clonotype: One end of the junction fails to match germline, which may point to a read error. The chain is built from TRBV4-2 and TRBJ2-1; D is undetermined. The CDR3 loop spans 11 amino acids. The germline CDR1 and CDR2 sequences are LGHNA and YNFKEQ. DNA for the CDR3: TGTGTCAGCAGCCAAGGTGGTGAGCTGTTCTTC. Its translation: CVSSQGGELFF.

On this clonotype: A much bigger clone sits one base away, suggesting this may be a read error. CDR3: CVSRDRNQETQYF. The CDR3 DNA reads TGTGTCAGCAGGGACAGAAACCAAGAGACCCAGTACTTC. This chain uses TRBV5-6 with TRBJ2-5; 7 nucleotides line up with TRBD1. Germline CDR1 reads SGHDT; CDR2 reads YYEEEE. The CDR3 totals 13 residues.

Concerning this clonotype: The junction differs from germline at one of its ends, possibly a read error. The gene calls are TRBV29-1 and TRBJ2-1, with a possible D match to TRBD2 (7 bases). This CDR3 is built from 14 residues. Germline V CDR1 and CDR2: SQVTM, ANQGSEA. The chain's CDR3 is CCVGSGGKGNEQFF. CDR3 in DNA: TGCTGCGTTGGCTCGGGGGGCAAGGGGAATGAGCAGTTCTTC.

This clonotype has a handful of counts. A much larger clone is a single base away; this may be a read error. V gene TRBV28 combines with J gene TRBJ2-5; TRBD1 or TRBD2 may be the D gene (5 bases each). The CDR3 has 15 residues. Germline CDR1 MDHEN, CDR2 SYDVKM. V lost 6 bases and J lost 7, with 21 bases in between. The CDR3: CASRQPGLEGVTQYF. The CDR3 DNA reads TGTGCCAGCAGGCAACCGGGGCTCGAGGGAGTGACCCAGTACTTC.

For this clonotype: It is likely a read error, because the conserved phenylalanine at the end of the CDR3 is missing. This sequence joins TRBV12-3 or TRBV12-4 and TRBJ2-3; 7 nucleotides match TRBD1. This CDR3 comprises 14 residues. Written as DNA, the CDR3 is TGTACCAGGAGTATCAGACAGGGTCCAGATACGCAGTATCTT. This translates into CTRSIRQGPDTQYL.

Of note for this clonotype: At one end, the junction sequence differs from germline, possibly due to a read error. The rearrangement joins TRBV12-3 or TRBV12-4 to TRBJ2-4; perhaps TRBD2 as D (5 bases). The CDR3 is 14 amino acids. As DNA, the CDR3 is TGTGCCAGCAGCACCGACGGGAAAGAAAACATACAGTACTTC. It translates to CASSTDGKENIQYF.

About this clonotype itself: One junction end disagrees with the germline gene, perhaps due to a read error. The chain links TRBV7-9 to TRBJ1-2, with D possibly being TRBD1 (6 bases). CDR1 is SEHNR, CDR2 FQNEAQ, per germline (reference sequence). The CDR3 contains 15 residues. Here the CDR3 reads CANSLAQGGPSGYTF. The CDR3 bases are TGTGCCAACAGCTTAGCGCAAGGGGGACCGAGTGGCTACACCTTC.

Comment on this clonotype: One end of the junction does not line up with germline, which may come from a read error. This chain connects TRBV11-1 to TRBJ2-1; TRBD2 might be the D (5 bases). CDR3 length equals 15 residues. Germline CDR1 is SGHAT and CDR2 is FQDESV (reference sequence). In nucleotides, the CDR3 is TGTGCCAGCAGCCCCGTGACCAGCGGCGACAATGAGCGGTTCTTC. Protein: CASSPVTSGDNERFF.

This clonotype was recorded a few times. Compared with germline, one end of the junction differs, possibly owing to a read error. The chain links TRBV6-1 to TRBJ1-5; 7 nucleotides align to TRBD1. Germline V gene sequence: CDR1 MNHNS, CDR2 SASEGT. The CDR3 has 13 amino acids. CDR3 bases: TGTGCCAGGAGTAGGACAGGTCGCGAGCCTCAGCATTTT. Its translation: CARSRTGREPQHF.

For this clonotype: Mismatch with germline at one junction end may stem from a read error. The rearrangement uses TRBV10-1 and TRBJ2-1; either TRBD1 or TRBD2 may fit D (5 bases each). Germline lookup yields CDR1 WNHNN and CDR2 SYGVQD (reference sequence). CDR3 length: 12 amino acids. The CDR3 loop is CTSGPGTAFSFF. The CDR3 bases are TGCACCAGCGGTCCCGGGACCGCATTCTCGTTCTTC.

About this clonotype: A much bigger clone sits one base away, suggesting this may be a read error. No conserved phenylalanine or tryptophan ends this CDR3, so it is likely a read error. The CDR3 DNA sequence: TGTGCCAGCAGTCAAAAAAACATTCAGTACTCC. Amino acid sequence: CASSQKNIQYS. The rearrangement links TRBV28 to TRBJ2-4; D gene unclear. Trimming took 5 bases from V and 4 from J, leaving 3 bases between them. CDR1 is MDHEN and CDR2 is SYDVKM in the germline V gene. CDR3 size: 11 residues.

This clonotype was seen once. V gene TRBV6-1 combines with J gene TRBJ2-7; TRBD1 matches 8 bases. The CDR3 contains 17 residues. Germline-derived CDR1 and CDR2 are MNHNS and SASEGT. The ends lost 4 bases at V and 7 bases at J; junction bases unmatched: 18. The CDR3 protein is CASSGTRTGLSNYEQYF. The CDR3 DNA reads as TGTGCCAGCAGTGGAACCAGGACAGGGCTCTCGAACTATGAGCAGTACTTC.

The chain is built from TRBV6-1 and TRBJ2-7; 7 nucleotides line up with TRBD2. This CDR3 is 17 amino acids long. Germline CDR1 reads MNHNS; CDR2 reads SASEGT. J lost 1 base, V lost 5 bases, and 14 bases had no gene match. CDR3 sequence reads: CASSTGTIGSQSYEQYF. For the CDR3, the DNA is TGTGCCAGCAGTACCGGGACTATCGGGAGTCAGTCCTACGAGCAGTACTTC.

Worth noting for this clonotype: A much larger clone is a single base away; this may be a read error. V gene TRBV20-1 combines with J gene TRBJ2-7; D is perhaps TRBD2 (6 bases). Per germline, CDR1 DFQATT and CDR2 SNEGSKA (reference sequence). V gave up 8 bases and J gave up 6 bases, with 11 bases separating them. This CDR3 contains 10 residues. CDR3 region: CSTMGGEQYF. As DNA, the CDR3 is TGCAGTACTATGGGGGGCGAGCAGTACTTC.